A selection of T cell receptor beta chains follows, all from one sample in a study of cytomegalovirus exposure and HLA in healthy donors. TCRdb keeps only in-frame clones here, not all; method: immunoSEQ multiplex PCR. This table has some 150,000 clones, around 75% appearing once. Sequencing was carried out using PBMCs. The receptors come from a woman younger than 45 in good health and CMV-seronegative. The CDR3 runs from the conserved cysteine through the conserved F or W. D genes are given only for firm matches. Size is omitted from some rows. Given values are once, few, many or a class for expanded clones.

TRBJ1-5	-	TRBV7-2	-	TGTGCCAGCAGCTTAGTGGCAGTTGATAGCAATCAGCCCCAGCATTTT	CASSLVAVDSNQPQHF
TRBJ2-2	-	TRBV28	-	TGTGCCAGCAGGCTGGGGGGGGGCGTAGTTACCGGGGAGCTGTTTTTT	CASRLGGGVVTGELFF
TRBJ2-7	once	TRBV5-1	-	TGCGCCAGCAGCTTGGGTCGGGATTTATACGAGCAGTACTTC	CASSLGRDLYEQYF
TRBJ2-2	-	TRBV7-9	-	TGTGCCAGCAGCTTAGGAGGGTCCGGGGAGCTGTTTTTT	CASSLGGSGELFF
TRBJ2-6	-	TRBV19	TRBD1	TGTGCCAGTGGACGAGCACAGGGGGCTGGGGCCAACGTCCTGACTTTC	CASGRAQGAGANVLTF
TRBJ2-4	-	TRBV19	-	TGTGCCAGTAGTTCGCCCCTGGGCGTGGACATTCAGTACTTC	CASSSPLGVDIQYF
TRBJ1-4	once	TRBV2	-	TGTGCCAGCACCAGAAGACCGGAGAATGAAAAACTGTTTTTT	CASTRRPENEKLFF
TRBJ2-7	-	TRBV10-1	-	TGCGCCAGCAGTGACCCAGGAAAAAGCCCCTACGAGCAGTACTTC	CASSDPGKSPYEQYF
TRBJ2-1	-	TRBV7-9	TRBD2	TGTGCCAGCAGCAAGAGCATAGCGGGAGGTTACAATGAGCAGTTCTTC	CASSKSIAGGYNEQFF
TRBJ1-1	-	TRBV21-1	-	TGTGCCAGCAGCACACATGCGACGGGGGACTATACTGAAGCTTTCTTT	CASSTHATGDYTEAFF
TRBJ2-6	-	TRBV7-9	-	TGTGCCAGCAGCCCTGGGACTTCCGGGGCCAACGTCCTGACTTTC	CASSPGTSGANVLTF
TRBJ1-3	few	TRBV2	TRBD1	TGTGCCAGCATTACATCAGGGGGCGCGATGTCTGGAAACACCATATATTTT	CASITSGGAMSGNTIYF
TRBJ1-3	-	TRBV28	TRBD1	TGTGCCAGCAGCTGGGACAGCCATCGAAACACCATATATTTT	CASSWDSHRNTIYF
TRBJ2-3	-	TRBV19	-	TGTGCCAGTAGTCCCGGACTGGTCACAGATACGCAGTATTTT	CASSPGLVTDTQYF
TRBJ1-2	-	TRBV6-5	-	TGTGCCAGCAGGCCAGGGGTTGTCGGCTATGGCTACACCTTC	CASRPGVVGYGYTF
TRBJ1-1	once	TRBV6-6	TRBD1	TGTGCCAGCAGTTACTCGAAGGGGGCGGGAGGCACTGAAGCTTTCTTT	CASSYSKGAGGTEAFF
TRBJ2-6	-	TRBV7-9	-	TGTGCCAGCAGCTTAGAGCACTCTGGGGCCAACGTCCTGACTTTC	CASSLEHSGANVLTF